Described below is a single T cell receptor beta chain sequence and its context. The entry originates in a study of blood T cell repertoires in COVID-19. Looking at the study overall: COVID-19 samples collected from the United States, Italy and Spain covered acute and convalescent phases.

Profiling relied on immunoSEQ multiplex PCR, and the TCRdb table lists in-frame clones only, not all of them. The sample includes over 110,000 clones, 85% to 90% seen only once; the top ten take 11%. The sample comprised PBMCs or T cells enriched from blood (not recorded which). The sequence was obtained from a man between 60 and 75 years old who had recovered from COVID-19.

The CDR3 nucleotides are TGTGCCAGCAGTTTGCAGGGGAACACTGAAGCTTTCTTT. This encodes CASSLQGNTEAFF. V is TRBV28 and J is TRBJ1-1; TRBD1 might be the D (5 bases). The ends were cut back, 3 bases at V and 1 base at J, with 6 bases in the middle. CDR3 length equals 13 residues. Germline CDR1 MDHEN, CDR2 SYDVKM.